Shown below are 2 T cell receptor beta chains from a single sample sequenced in a study of early stage breast cancer tumors (dated by TCRdb to the late 2010s). Receptor libraries were prepared by the immunoSEQ multiplex PCR assay. TCRdb retrieved this table from immuneACCESS and kept in-frame rearrangements only. Not all clones are present; in checked studies, unresolved V genes account for under half, and no reason is known for the remainder. The sample contains 5,000 or so clones, approximately 70% of them found a single time. Together, the top ten hold roughly 13% of the sample. Specimen: normal breast tissue next to the tumor. The receptors were sampled from a person in their sixties with breast cancer.

V usage is TRBV4-1 and J usage is TRBJ2-7; D perhaps matches TRBD1 (6 bases). This CDR3 comprises 16 residues. Trimming left V 4 bases short and J 0 bases short, with 16 bases between. Germline V lookup: CDR1 MGHRA, CDR2 YSYEKL. CDR3 bases: TGCGCCAGCAGCCTAGATATAGGCAGGGGCTCCTACGAGCAGTACTTC. Protein: CASSLDIGRGSYEQYF.

This rearrangement joins TRBV2 to TRBJ1-1; D is ambiguous. The CDR3 runs to 14 residues. Germline CDR1 SNHLY, CDR2 FYNNEI. Trimming pared 7 bases from V and 4 bases from J, leaving 16 bases between. The CDR3 nucleotides read TGTGCCAGCATGGGAACGGGGTCGGCCACTGAAGCTTTCTTT. This codes for CASMGTGSATEAFF.